Following are 3 T cell receptor beta chains from one sample sequenced in a study of spatial heterogeneity in lung cancer. Study-level findings and limits: The number of expanded tumor alpha and beta chains correlated with mutation number.

Time point of the sample: sample taken at primary tumor resection. MiXCR, applied by TCRdb to the 5' RACE reads, yields one record per CDR3 protein. The sample has 8,500 to 10,000 distinct CDR3 sequences, around 8% seen once. Antigens for these TCRs are unknown. The sequencing used lung tumor tissue, collected at surgery. These receptors were collected from a male donor with early-stage non-small cell lung cancer.

This clonotype was seen at least ten times. The chain uses TRBV6-5 and TRBJ1-6; D perhaps matches TRBD1 (6 bases). The CDR3 is made up of 14 amino acids. The V and J ends lost 2 bases and 7 bases respectively, with 9 bases between them. Per the germline V gene, CDR1 is MNHEY and CDR2 is SVGAGI. The chain's CDR3 is CASSYTTGNSPLHF. CDR3 coding DNA: TGTGCCAGCAGTTACACAACAGGGAATTCACCCCTCCACTTT.

The rearrangement uses TRBV7-9 and TRBJ1-1; tentatively, D is TRBD1 (6 bases). The CDR3 loop spans 16 amino acids. V dropped 7 bases and J dropped 3 bases, with 21 bases sitting between them. The germline V gene encodes CDR1 SEHNR and CDR2 FQNEAQ (reference sequence). CDR3 loop: CASILFQGTGDTEAFF. Written as DNA, the CDR3 is TGTGCCAGCATTCTGTTCCAGGGGACGGGGGACACTGAAGCTTTCTTT.

Many counts were recorded for this clonotype. The rearrangement uses TRBV18 and TRBJ2-7; no reliable D call. Germline assignment: CDR1 KGHSH and CDR2 LQKENI. This CDR3 has 14 amino acids. The germline V and J ends were trimmed by 0 bases and 1 base, with 7 bases remaining between them. This CDR3 is CASSPPGRSYEQYF. CDR3 nucleotides: TGTGCCAGCTCACCACCCGGCAGGTCCTACGAGCAGTACTTC.